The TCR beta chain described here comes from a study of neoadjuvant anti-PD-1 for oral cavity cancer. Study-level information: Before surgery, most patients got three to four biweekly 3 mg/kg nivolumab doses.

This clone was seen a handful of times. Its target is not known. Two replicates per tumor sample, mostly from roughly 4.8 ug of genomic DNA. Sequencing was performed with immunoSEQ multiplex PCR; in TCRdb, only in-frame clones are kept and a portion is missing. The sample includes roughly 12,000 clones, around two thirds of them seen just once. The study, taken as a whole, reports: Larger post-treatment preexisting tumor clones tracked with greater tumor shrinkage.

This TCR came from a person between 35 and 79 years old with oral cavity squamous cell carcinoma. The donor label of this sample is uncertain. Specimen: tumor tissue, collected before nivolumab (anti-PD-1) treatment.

Here the CDR3 DNA reads TGTGCTAGTGGTTTGGGGTCAGCTAGCACAGATACGCAGTATTTT. The encoded protein is CASGLGSASTDTQYF. The chain links TRBV12-5 to TRBJ2-3; D gene unclear. The CDR3 is 15 residues long. Per the germline V gene, CDR1 is LGHNT and CDR2 is FRNRAP. Trimming removed 1 base from V and 0 bases from J, with 8 bases in between.